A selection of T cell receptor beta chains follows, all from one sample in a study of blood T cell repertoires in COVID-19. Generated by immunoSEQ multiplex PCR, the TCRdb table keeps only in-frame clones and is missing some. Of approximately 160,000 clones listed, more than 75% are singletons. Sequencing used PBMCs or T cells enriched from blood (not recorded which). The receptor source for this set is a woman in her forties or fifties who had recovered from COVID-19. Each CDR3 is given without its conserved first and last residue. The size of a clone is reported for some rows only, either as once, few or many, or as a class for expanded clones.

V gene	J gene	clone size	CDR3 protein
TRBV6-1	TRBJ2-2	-	ASSETGGFTGELF
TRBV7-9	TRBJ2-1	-	ASSLATGGIVDEQF
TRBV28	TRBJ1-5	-	ASHHRGQGFITTRSNQPQH
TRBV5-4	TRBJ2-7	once	ASSPQGRGKSYEQY
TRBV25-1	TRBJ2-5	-	ASSESGPQETQY
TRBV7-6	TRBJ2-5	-	ASSSIRLAGGQTQY
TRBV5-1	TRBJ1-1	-	ASGSLQGNTEAF
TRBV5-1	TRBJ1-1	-	ASSLVVGGGTEAF
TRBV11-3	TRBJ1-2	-	ASSFDRIYGYT
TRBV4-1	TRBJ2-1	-	ASSQDVLTISDNEQF
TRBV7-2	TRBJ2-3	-	ASSLQGADTQY
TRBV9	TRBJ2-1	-	ASSAGTVVYNEQF
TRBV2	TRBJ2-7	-	ASSEPAGSYEQY
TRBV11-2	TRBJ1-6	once	ASSFRTDNSPLH
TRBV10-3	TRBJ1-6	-	AIRREVGSPLH
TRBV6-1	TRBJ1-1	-	ASIVGGSDTEAF
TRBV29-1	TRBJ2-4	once	RTPDRGLAKNIQY
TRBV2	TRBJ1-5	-	ASSSDRDNQPQH
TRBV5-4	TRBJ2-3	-	ASSSKAVAREGNTQY
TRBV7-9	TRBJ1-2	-	ASTRTEDYGYT
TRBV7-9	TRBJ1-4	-	ASSSNRQGETLF
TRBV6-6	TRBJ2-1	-	ASSPLNTSPYNEQF
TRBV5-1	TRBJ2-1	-	ASSGGAGYNEQF
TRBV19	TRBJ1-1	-	ASSRQGRLNTEAF